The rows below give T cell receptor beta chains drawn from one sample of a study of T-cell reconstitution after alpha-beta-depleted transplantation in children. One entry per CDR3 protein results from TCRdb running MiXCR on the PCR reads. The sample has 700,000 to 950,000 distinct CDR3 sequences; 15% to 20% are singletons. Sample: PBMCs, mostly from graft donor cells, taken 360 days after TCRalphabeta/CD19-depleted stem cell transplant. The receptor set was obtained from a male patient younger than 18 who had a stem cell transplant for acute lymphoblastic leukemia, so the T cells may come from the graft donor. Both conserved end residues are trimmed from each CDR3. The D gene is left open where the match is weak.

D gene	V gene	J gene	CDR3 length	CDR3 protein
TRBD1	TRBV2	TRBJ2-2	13	ASSERTGHTGELF
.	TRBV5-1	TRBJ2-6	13	ASSSLVAGANVLT
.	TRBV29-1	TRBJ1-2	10	SAPQGNYGYT
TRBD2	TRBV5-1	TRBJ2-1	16	ASSRSPGLGRSYNEQF
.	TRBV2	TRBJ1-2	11	ASSENNLYGYT
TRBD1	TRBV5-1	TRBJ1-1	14	ASSWGPWTGSTEAF
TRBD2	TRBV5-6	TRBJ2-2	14	ASSLGAGWSSGELF
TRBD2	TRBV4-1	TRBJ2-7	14	ASSQDKVGLANEQY
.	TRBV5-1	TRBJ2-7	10	ASSLEGNEQY
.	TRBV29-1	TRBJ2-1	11	SAHLQGFGEQF
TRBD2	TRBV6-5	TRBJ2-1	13	ASSYAASGGNEQF
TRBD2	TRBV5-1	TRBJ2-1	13	ASSGGRAFYNEQF
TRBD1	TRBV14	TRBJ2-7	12	ASSQQQGIYEQY
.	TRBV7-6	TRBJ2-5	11	ASSRLGRETQY
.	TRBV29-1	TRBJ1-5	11	SVEDRLNQPQH
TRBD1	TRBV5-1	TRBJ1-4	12	ASRATGSIAKLF
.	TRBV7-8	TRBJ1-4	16	ASSLVDDSLFETEKLF
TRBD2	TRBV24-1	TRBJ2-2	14	ATSGKGTSGTGELF
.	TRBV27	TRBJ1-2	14	ASRPVGRGPNYGYT
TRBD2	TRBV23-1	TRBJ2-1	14	ASSPVAGDYHNEQF
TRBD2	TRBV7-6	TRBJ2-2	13	ASSLITSGTGELF
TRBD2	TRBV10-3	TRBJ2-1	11	ASGRISYNEQF
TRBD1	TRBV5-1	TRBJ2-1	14	ASSLKRQGAPQGQF
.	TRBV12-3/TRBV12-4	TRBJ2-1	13	ASSPRDGLNNEQF
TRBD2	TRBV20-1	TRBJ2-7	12	SAFKREGHYEQY
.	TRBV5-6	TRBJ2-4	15	ASSLETGGWAKNIQY
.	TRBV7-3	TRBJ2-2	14	ASSLRRGSSTGELF
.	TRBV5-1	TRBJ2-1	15	ASSLKPTLGGWNEQF
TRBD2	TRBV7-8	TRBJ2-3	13	ASSRGRARTDTQY
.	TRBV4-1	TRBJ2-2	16	ASSQPPFIPANTGELF
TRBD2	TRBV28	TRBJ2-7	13	ASSFPGLAHYEQY
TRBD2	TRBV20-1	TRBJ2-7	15	SASPGTSGIAGLEQY
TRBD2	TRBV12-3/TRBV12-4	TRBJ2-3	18	ASSARTSGRADVGTDTQY
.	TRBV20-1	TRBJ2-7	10	SAPDRHYEQY
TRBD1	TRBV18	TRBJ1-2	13	ASSPGTGAFYGYT
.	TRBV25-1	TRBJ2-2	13	ASSERPLHTGELF
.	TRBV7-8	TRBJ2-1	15	ASSLADEGPSYNEQF
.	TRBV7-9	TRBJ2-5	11	ASSLIGAKTQY
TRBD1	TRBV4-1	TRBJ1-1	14	ASSHGQGVMNTEAF
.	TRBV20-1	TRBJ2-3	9	SASSGDTQY
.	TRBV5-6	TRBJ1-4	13	ASSFSGPGVEKLF
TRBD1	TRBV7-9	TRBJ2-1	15	ASRPDRAVRSYNEQF
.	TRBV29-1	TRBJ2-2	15	SVEATPGLASTGELF
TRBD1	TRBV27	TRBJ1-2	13	ASSLRTGGDYGYT
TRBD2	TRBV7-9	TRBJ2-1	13	ASSETGLLYNEQF
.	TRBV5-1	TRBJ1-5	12	ASSDGQSNQPQH
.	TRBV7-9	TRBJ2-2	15	ASSPGRGGSWFGELF
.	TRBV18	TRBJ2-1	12	ASSVLGVYNEQF
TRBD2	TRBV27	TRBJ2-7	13	ASSWRLAGGKEQY
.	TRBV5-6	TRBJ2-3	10	ASGVLDRGEY
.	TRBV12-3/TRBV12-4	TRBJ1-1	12	ASSLAGEGTEAF
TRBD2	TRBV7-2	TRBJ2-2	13	ASNFEGGLHGELF